Shown below are 17 T cell receptor beta chains from a single sample sequenced in a study of regulatory T cells in long-lasting Graves disease. The time point denotes: newly diagnosed GD, antithyroid drugs for less than 3 months. From PBMCs, RNA was extracted and then used to make the TCR library. TCR beta libraries were built with iRepertoire HTBI primers and Arm-PCR of CDR3 regions. Each CDR3 protein gets one entry after TCRdb re-called the multiplex PCR reads with MiXCR. The sample records hundreds of thousands of distinct CDR3 sequences, more than 15% being singletons. A further study also used this sample, focusing on T cells in Graves' hyperthyroidism and ophthalmopathy.

This specimen consisted of peripheral blood mononuclear cells (PBMCs), obtained at new diagnosis, from a patient treated with antithyroid drugs. These receptors were obtained from a man aged 18 to 30 with Graves disease.

The rearrangement uses TRBV28 and TRBJ2-7, with 7 bases that match TRBD2. The V segment lost 8 bases and the J segment 2 bases; nucleotides outside the gene matches: 3. There are 12 residues in the CDR3. CDR1 MDHEN and CDR2 SYDVKM come from the germline V gene. The CDR3 protein is CASVGLAYEQYF. DNA of the CDR3: TGTGCCAGCGTAGGACTAGCCTACGAGCAGTACTTC.

This clonotype has a handful of counts. The genes are TRBV4-1 and TRBJ2-1; tentative D call: TRBD2 (5 bases). This CDR3 spans 14 amino acids. Looked up from germline, CDR1 is MGHRA and CDR2 is YSYEKL. Trimming cost V 1 base and J 8 bases, with 12 bases left between them. CDR3 nucleotides: TGCGCCAGCAGCCAAGTGGAGGTAGGCCATGAGCAGTTCTTC. Encoded protein: CASSQVEVGHEQFF.

This sequence joins TRBV5-5 and TRBJ1-1; no reliable D call. Germline loops: CDR1 SGHKS, CDR2 YYEKEE (reference sequence). V shed 2 bases and J shed 0 bases, with 8 bases lying between them. The CDR3 contains 14 residues. CDR3 sequence: CASSFEVMNTEAFF. The DNA of the CDR3 is TGTGCCAGCAGCTTCGAAGTCATGAACACTGAAGCTTTCTTT.

The chain has TRBV13 and TRBJ2-1, with TRBD2 matching over 7 bases. This CDR3 has 14 residues. Unmatched junction bases numbered 7, after V lost 5 bases and J lost 6 bases. Looked up from germline, CDR1 is PRHDT and CDR2 is FYEKMQ (reference sequence). CDR3 sequence: CASSRWGGVNEQFF. The CDR3 coding sequence is TGTGCCAGCAGCCGGTGGGGGGGAGTCAATGAGCAGTTCTTC. The full variable domain, rest sourced from reference TRBV13 and TRBJ2-1, is AAGVIQSPRHLIKEKRETATLKCYPIPRHDTVYWYQQGPGQDPQFLISFYEKMQSDKGSIPDRFSAQQFSDYHSELNMSSLELGDSALYFCASSRWGGVNEQFFGPGTRLTVL.

The rearrangement uses TRBV6-2 or TRBV6-3 and TRBJ2-2, with 10 nucleotides matching TRBD2. Per germline, CDR1 MNHEY and CDR2 SVGEGT. J lost 5 bases, V lost 5 bases, and 8 bases had no gene match. The CDR3 totals 16 residues. The CDR3 protein is CASSEVPSGSTGELFF. The CDR3 nucleotides read TGTGCCAGCAGTGAAGTACCTAGCGGGAGTACCGGGGAGCTGTTTTTT.

At least ten counts were recorded for this clonotype. The rearrangement joins TRBV30 to TRBJ1-1, with D perhaps TRBD1 (5 bases). With 7 bases removed from V and 4 bases from J, the gap between germline ends came to 22 bases. The length of the CDR3 is 15 residues. CDR1 and CDR2 (germline): GTSNPN, SVGIG (reference sequence). CDR3 coding DNA: TGTGCCTTACCCGGGCCCCGAGGGGTGGGCACTGAAGCTTTCTTT. This translates into CALPGPRGVGTEAFF.

The chain employs TRBV15 and TRBJ2-1; TRBD2 aligns across 9 bases. With V trimmed by 1 base and J by 7 bases, 8 bases remained unmatched. The CDR3 runs 16 residues. CDR1 and CDR2 from the germline V gene are LNHNV and YYDKDF (reference sequence). The CDR3 coding sequence is TGTGCCACCAGCAGAGTGTCACTAGCGGGTGGGAATGAGCAGTTCTTC. Encoded protein: CATSRVSLAGGNEQFF.

The chain uses TRBV20-1 and TRBJ2-6; D ambiguous. The germline V gene has CDR1 DFQATT and CDR2 SNEGSKA (reference sequence). The V and J ends lost 3 bases and 0 bases respectively, with 12 bases between them. This CDR3 has 16 residues. CDR3 in DNA: TGCAGTGCTAGGGGCCCTAAGAGCTCTGGGGCCAACGTCCTGACTTTC. Translated: CSARGPKSSGANVLTF.

A few counts support this clonotype. The chain is built from TRBV15 and TRBJ1-2; the D gene is possibly TRBD1 (5 bases). Trimming left V 8 bases short and J 6 bases short, with 22 bases between. The CDR3 covers 15 residues. CDR1 is LNHNV and CDR2 is YYDKDF in the germline V gene (reference sequence). The CDR3 region is CATRDFAGGSHGYTF. The CDR3 DNA follows: TGTGCCACCCGCGATTTCGCGGGGGGATCCCATGGCTACACCTTC.

This clonotype has ten or more counts. The rearrangement joins TRBV11-1 to TRBJ2-7; 13 nucleotides line up with TRBD2. This CDR3 has 13 residues. V lost 3 bases, J lost 11 bases, and 4 bases stayed unmatched. CDR1 SGHAT and CDR2 FQDESV come from the germline V gene (reference sequence). The CDR3 reads CASSLGLAGSEYF. Written as DNA, the CDR3 is TGTGCCAGCAGCTTGGGACTAGCGGGATCGGAGTACTTC.

The chain carries TRBV5-1 and TRBJ1-2; D might be TRBD1 (6 bases). This CDR3 spans 15 amino acids. Trimming stripped 0 bases from V and 4 bases from J, with 13 bases between. Germline CDR1 reads SGHRS; CDR2 reads YFSETQ. CDR3 residues: CASSLEPGTSYGYTF. The CDR3 DNA follows: TGCGCCAGCAGCTTGGAACCCGGGACAAGCTATGGCTACACCTTC.

This rearrangement joins TRBV20-1 to TRBJ2-7, with TRBD2 identical over 7 bases. The V gene end was trimmed by 6 bases and the J gene end by 4 bases; junction bases not matched to a gene: 12. The CDR3 is made up of 14 amino acids. Germline-derived CDR1 and CDR2 are DFQATT and SNEGSKA (reference sequence). CDR3 amino acids: CSASSPAGNYEQYF. In DNA, the CDR3 is TGCAGTGCCAGTTCTCCAGCGGGGAATTACGAGCAGTACTTC.

This clonotype appeared many times. The J gene is TRBJ2-5, the V gene TRBV11-2; TRBD2 aligns across 13 bases. Germline V gives CDR1 SGHAT, CDR2 FQNNGV. The junction had 5 bases not matched to a gene; V was cut back by 3 bases and J by 7 bases. The CDR3 sequence is 15 residues long. In DNA form, the CDR3 reads TGTGCCAGCAGCTTTACTAGCGGGAGGGTTGGGACCCAGTACTTC. This gives the protein CASSFTSGRVGTQYF.

This clonotype has a handful of counts. The J gene is TRBJ2-1, the V gene TRBV30, with D possibly being TRBD1 or TRBD2 (5 bases each). The CDR3 runs to 14 residues. CDR1 and CDR2 from the germline V gene are GTSNPN and SVGIG (reference sequence). The germline V and J ends were trimmed by 3 bases and 3 bases, with 12 bases remaining between them. Here the CDR3 reads CAWRGVDNYNEQFF. CDR3 DNA sequence: TGTGCCTGGAGGGGGGTTGATAACTACAATGAGCAGTTCTTC.

This clonotype has at least ten counts. V gene TRBV27 combines with J gene TRBJ2-3; 10 bases map to TRBD1. This CDR3 is built from 15 residues. V was clipped by 5 bases and J by 3 bases; unmatched bases: 5. Germline CDR1 reads MNHEY; CDR2 reads SMNVEV (reference sequence). The CDR3 loop is CASSHRDRGTDTQYF. CDR3 sequence (DNA): TGTGCCAGCAGTCACAGGGACAGGGGAACAGATACGCAGTATTTT.

This chain connects TRBV28 to TRBJ1-5; no clear D. The CDR3 runs to 12 residues. The germline gives CDR1 MDHEN, CDR2 SYDVKM. V shed 5 bases and J shed 6 bases, with 8 bases lying between them. The DNA of the CDR3 is TGTGCCAGCAGTGCTTTAACTCAGCCCCAGCATTTT. Protein: CASSALTQPQHF.

The rearrangement links TRBV7-9 to TRBJ2-7; D not certain. This CDR3 is 19 amino acids long. Trimming cost V 2 bases and J 4 bases, with 27 bases left between them. Germline CDR1 and CDR2: SEHNR and FQNEAQ (reference sequence). The DNA of the CDR3 is TGTGCCAGCAGCTTACCCCCGTGGGCTGGAGTCCCATCAACTTACGAGCAGTACTTC. It specifies CASSLPPWAGVPSTYEQYF. The whole variable domain, remainder taken from reference TRBV7-9 and TRBJ2-7, is DTGVSQNPRHKITKRGQNVTFRCDPISEHNRLYWYRQTLGQGPEFLTYFQNEAQLEKSRLLSDRFSAERPKGSFSTLEIQRTEQGDSAMYLCASSLPPWAGVPSTYEQYFGPGTRLTVT.